Each of the 14 T cell receptor beta chains below was sequenced from the same sample in a study of blood T cells in healthy people across ages. Primers used in a second PCR of roughly 6 to 11 cycles were a sample-barcoded 5' primer and a J-beta primer mix. One entry per CDR3 protein results from TCRdb running MiXCR on the 5' RACE reads. The table shows about 830,000 distinct CDR3 sequences, with approximately 67% occurring only once. The sample consisted of blood. Receptors were obtained from a man in his thirties or forties in good health.

The genes are TRBV28 and TRBJ2-7, with 7 bases fitting TRBD1. Germline V gene lookup returns CDR1 MDHEN and CDR2 SYDVKM. The CDR3 runs 15 residues. J gave up 6 bases and V 5 bases, and 13 bases lay outside the gene matches. The CDR3 bases are TGTGCCAGCAGTCCCAGGACAGGAGCCTCGATCGAGCAGTACTTC. Amino acids: CASSPRTGASIEQYF.

Turning to this clonotype: A clone one base away is much larger, so this may be a read error. The J gene is TRBJ2-6, the V gene TRBV10-3; TRBD1 agrees at 10 bases. The CDR3 is 17 residues long. Germline-derived CDR1 and CDR2 are ENHRY and SYGVKD. The CDR3 protein is CASTPGTGVSGVNVLTF. CDR3 coding DNA: TGTGCCAGCACTCCTGGGACAGGGGTCTCTGGGGTCAACGTCCTGACTTTC.

This clonotype has a count of ten or more. The chain uses TRBV12-3 or TRBV12-4 and TRBJ2-1; D not certain. The CDR3 sequence is 13 residues long. V was clipped by 5 bases and J by 8 bases, with 13 bases between them. The CDR3 region is CASSRIEGDEQFF. The DNA for the CDR3 is TGTGCCAGCAGTAGAATCGAAGGCGATGAGCAGTTCTTC.

This clonotype was detected only once. The chain employs TRBV6-2 or TRBV6-3 and TRBJ2-5; TRBD1 matches 8 bases. The better agreement between TRBJ2-7 and the DNA end casts doubt on the J call. CDR1 is MNHEY and CDR2 is SVGEGT in the germline V gene. The CDR3 consists of 14 residues. CDR3 protein: CASSLRDRRHEQYF. The CDR3 nucleotides read TGTGCCAGCAGTCTACGGGACAGGCGCCACGAGCAGTACTTC.

The chain links TRBV20-1 to TRBJ2-1, with 10 bases that match TRBD1. Germline V gene sequence: CDR1 DFQATT, CDR2 SNEGSKA (reference sequence). The ends lost 6 bases at V and 6 bases at J; junction bases unmatched: 8. The CDR3 has 14 amino acids. The CDR3 bases are TGCAGTGCAAGGACAGGGGGAATCTTCAATGAGCAGTTCTTC. It codes for CSARTGGIFNEQFF.

The chain combines TRBV9 with TRBJ2-5; D tentatively fits TRBD1 or TRBD2 (5 bases each). This CDR3 is built from 13 residues. Germline V lookup: CDR1 SGDLS, CDR2 YYNGEE. The V end lost 3 bases, the J end lost 3 bases, and 9 bases lay between the germline ends. CDR3 DNA: TGTGCCAGCAGCGCCGGGGCCGAAGAGACCCAGTACTTC. It specifies CASSAGAEETQYF.

V usage is TRBV5-1 and J usage is TRBJ2-6; D gene ambiguous. The CDR3 length is 20 residues. Deletions cut 3 bases from V and 0 bases from J, with 22 bases between. Germline V gene sequence: CDR1 SGHRS, CDR2 YFSETQ. The CDR3 coding sequence is TGCGCCAGCAGCTCCTCGGGCCGGGTTTCACCTGTCTCTGGGGCCAACGTCCTGACTTTC. This gives the protein CASSSSGRVSPVSGANVLTF.

On this clonotype itself: Its ends do not fully match the called genes, so a read error is possible. V usage is TRBV28 and J usage is TRBJ2-7; TRBD1 aligns across 7 bases. This CDR3 is built from 13 residues. Germline V CDR1 and CDR2: MDHEN, SYDVKM. CDR3 sequence: CAGSRQGPYEQYF. The CDR3 region has the DNA TGTGCCGGCAGCCGACAGGGTCCCTACGAGCAGTACTTC. Complete variable domain (other parts from reference TRBV28 and TRBJ2-7): DVKVTQSSRYLVKRTGEKVFLECVQDMDHENMFWYRQDPGLGLRLIYFSYDVKMKEKGDIPEGYSVSREKKERFSLILESASTNQTSMYLCAGSRQGPYEQYFGPGTRLTVT.

The chain joins TRBV12-3 or TRBV12-4 to TRBJ1-3, with 8 bases matching TRBD1. The length of the CDR3 is 16 residues. Unmatched junction bases numbered 12, after V lost 7 bases and J lost 4 bases. CDR3 residues: CASTSARGLGGNTIYF. CDR3 sequence (DNA): TGTGCCAGCACTTCGGCCAGGGGGCTTGGAGGAAACACCATATATTTT.

This chain links TRBV7-9 with TRBJ2-3; no firm D call. The CDR3 loop spans 14 amino acids. V was cut by 1 base and J by 2 bases, with 7 bases left in between. CDR1 and CDR2 from the germline V gene are SEHNR and FQNEAQ (reference sequence). CDR3 bases: TGTGCCAGCAGCTTAGAAAGAACCACAGATACGCAGTATTTT. This gives the protein CASSLERTTDTQYF.

The chain has TRBV14 and TRBJ1-2; D is possibly TRBD1 (5 bases). The CDR3 extends over 13 amino acids. CDR1 and CDR2 (germline): SGHDN, FVKESK. V was trimmed by 8 bases and J by 4 bases, leaving 14 bases between them. In DNA form, the CDR3 reads TGTGCCAGCTCACTATGGGGGACCTATGGCTACACCTTC. Residues: CASSLWGTYGYTF.

This clonotype was counted only a few times. The J gene is TRBJ2-4, the V gene TRBV7-2; the match to TRBD2 covers 8 bases. With 3 bases clipped from V and 6 bases from J, the junction kept 10 bases outside the gene matches. The germline gives CDR1 SGHTA, CDR2 FQGNSA. The CDR3 is 16 amino acids. CDR3 in amino acids: CASSLGSGGGLNIQYF. In DNA form, the CDR3 reads TGTGCCAGCAGCTTGGGAAGCGGCGGGGGGTTAAACATTCAGTACTTC.

The V call is TRBV30, the J call TRBJ1-5; D is perhaps TRBD1 (6 bases). The CDR3 has 14 residues. The ends were cut back, 6 bases at V and 7 bases at J, with 19 bases in the middle. Germline V CDR1 and CDR2: GTSNPN, SVGIG (reference sequence). CDR3 loop: CACSEGGAIQPQHF. The CDR3 DNA is TGTGCCTGCTCGGAGGGGGGAGCGATACAGCCCCAGCATTTT.

This clonotype has more than one count but fewer than ten. The chain carries TRBV6-2 or TRBV6-3 and TRBJ2-1; possible D gene TRBD2, 5 bases. With 7 bases removed from V and 3 bases from J, the gap between germline ends came to 7 bases. The germline V gene has CDR1 MNHEY and CDR2 SVGEGT. The CDR3 contains 12 residues. CDR3 DNA: TGTGCCAGCATAGACTACTACAATGAGCAGTTCTTC. It translates to CASIDYYNEQFF.